This TCR beta chain originates from a study of neoadjuvant nivolumab and ipilimumab in lung cancer (dated by TCRdb to 2020 to 2022). Regarding the complete study: Intravenous nivolumab was dosed at 3 mg/kg on days 1, 15 and 29, and in the combination arm ipilimumab 1 mg/kg was added on day 1 only. A total of 44 patients with operable NSCLC were treated in the trial, with around 23 randomized to nivolumab monotherapy and 21 randomized to nivolumab plus ipilimumab. Seven patients had matched pretherapy and resected tumor pairs analyzed, with four treated with nivolumab and three with nivolumab plus ipilimumab. The primary endpoint of the trial was the rate of major pathologic response (MPR) in the intention-to-treat population of each study arm. TCR repertoires in pretherapy (baseline) peripheral blood were compared with TCR repertoires in tumors resected at surgery after neoadjuvant immune checkpoint blockade. Overall results and qualifications from the work: TCR richness in pretherapy blood showed a positive correlation with richness in tumors resected after neoadjuvant therapy (Spearman R ≈ 0.8). TCR sequencing was performed in a small number of samples. There was no significant correlation between TCR clonality and pathologic tumor regression, and just a single major-pathologic-response sample was available for the clonality-regression analysis. TCR richness and clonality were greater in resected tumors than in tumor-adjacent uninvolved lung, and increases were seen in more dual-therapy-treated tumors. From pretherapy to surgery, increases in tumor T-cell richness and clonality were observed in three of three dual-therapy tumors but in only two of four nivolumab-treated tumors.

According to the study, the label for this sample's time point signals: at surgical resection after neoadjuvant nivolumab +/- ipilimumab. Samples were obtained from the phase 2 randomized NEOSTAR trial, in which neoadjuvant nivolumab or nivolumab plus ipilimumab followed by surgery was tested in operable NSCLC. Library preparation used the immunoSEQ multiplex PCR assay. Per the original workflow: Richness and clonality were used to summarize the repertoires, and clones that significantly expanded or contracted between pre- and post-therapy samples were identified. Sourced from immuneACCESS, this table was stored by TCRdb with only in-frame sequences that have V and J called. A share of the clones is absent; for the studies checked, an unresolved V gene accounts for under half, and the remainder has no known explanation. V and J calls and clone size are those listed in that table; D and trimming were worked out from the DNA. The table for this sample lists 30,000 to 35,000 clones; about nine tenths of them were counted only once. Clones ranked in the top ten supply roughly 5% of the sample.

With respect to this clone: No antigen is known for it. The input lacks base qualities; no much larger clone sits a single base away.

This specimen consisted of peripheral blood, obtained after neoadjuvant nivolumab, alone or with ipilimumab, at or shortly before surgery. This clonotype originated in an adult with non-small cell lung cancer.

At the DNA level, the sequence is TGTGCCAGCATGAGGGGAAACACCATATATTTT. Its amino acids are CASMRGNTIYF. The chain joins TRBV6-1 to TRBJ1-3; the D gene lacks a confident call. According to the germline V gene, CDR1 reads MNHNS and CDR2 reads SASEGT. Trimming removed 7 bases from V and 4 bases from J, leaving 5 bases between the germline ends. There are 11 amino acids in the CDR3, from cysteine to phenylalanine inclusive. Just the 33-base CDR3 DNA is kept, in frame starting at base 1.